This entry is about one TCR beta chain. Its cognate antigen is unknown. Preparation of the TCRbeta library was carried out with unique molecular identifiers. TCRdb called the PCR reads again in MiXCR, with one record for every CDR3 protein. The sample lists hundreds of thousands of distinct CDR3 sequences, under 15% seen once, with approximately 2.1% in the top ten. The data derive from a study of T-cell reconstitution after alpha-beta-depleted transplantation in children. Whole-study findings and limits: Expanded clones from the graft, numbering several hundred, reportedly supplied alpha-beta T cells about two months after transplant. Most T-cell counts and diversity one year after the transplant came from T cells that were newly produced. Surviving recipient T cells and intrathymic progenitors accounted for some patients' high TCRbeta diversity at day 60.

The TCR sequence derives from a male patient younger than 18 who had a stem cell transplant for acute myeloid leukemia, so the T cells may come from the graft donor. The specimen was PBMCs, mostly from graft donor cells, collected 360 days after TCRalphabeta/CD19-depleted stem cell transplant.

CDR3 sequence: CASSLEGDGYTF. The CDR3 coding sequence is TGTGCCAGCAGCTTGGAGGGGGACGGCTACACCTTC. V gene TRBV5-4 combines with J gene TRBJ1-2; D is possibly TRBD1 (6 bases). This CDR3 region has 12 residues. Trimming removed 0 bases at V and 8 bases at J, with 8 bases between. Germline V gene sequence: CDR1 SGHNT, CDR2 YYREEE (reference sequence). Full variable domain (outside the CDR3, taken from reference TRBV5-4 and TRBJ1-2): ETGVTQSPTHLIKTRGQQVTLRCSSQSGHNTVSWYQQALGQGPQFIFQYYREEENGRGNFPPRFSGLQFPNYSSELNVNALELDDSALYLCASSLEGDGYTFGSGTRLTVV.